Shown below are 14 T cell receptor beta chains from a single sample sequenced in a study of blood T cell repertoires in COVID-19. The table came from immunoSEQ multiplex PCR; TCRdb's copy has only in-frame clones and leaves some out. The profile covers some 260,000 clones, with 82% appearing a single time and approximately 3.1% taken by the ten largest. Sequencing was done on a sample of peripheral blood. These TCRs come from a woman in her late teens or twenties with acute or convalescent COVID-19.

The chain is built from TRBV27 and TRBJ2-1, with D maybe TRBD1 (5 bases). The CDR3 extends over 14 amino acids. V was pared by 4 bases and J by 0 bases, with 7 bases between. The germline CDR1 and CDR2 sequences are MNHEY and SMNVEV (reference sequence). The CDR3 loop is CASSSDTSYNEQFF. CDR3 DNA sequence: TGTGCCAGCAGTTCGGACACCTCCTACAATGAGCAGTTCTTC.

The chain carries TRBV5-8 and TRBJ1-5, with TRBD1 as a possible D gene (5 bases). Germline V gene lookup returns CDR1 SGHTS and CDR2 YDEGEE. Trimming pared 4 bases from V and 0 bases from J, leaving 14 bases between. The CDR3 consists of 16 residues. CDR3 coding DNA: TGTGCCAGCAGCCCAGGGTCCGGATATAGCAATCAGCCCCAGCATTTT. The encoded protein is CASSPGSGYSNQPQHF.

On this clone itself: Other DNA sequences in the same sample also yield this CDR3. The chain recombines TRBV19 with TRBJ2-7, with D possibly TRBD2 on 6 matching bases. CDR1 and CDR2 (germline): LNHDA, SQIVND (reference sequence). The CDR3 is 13 amino acids. With 4 bases removed from V and 2 bases from J, the gap between germline ends came to 9 bases. CDR3 region: CASSSGGTYEQYF. In DNA, the CDR3 is TGTGCCAGTAGTAGTGGCGGGACCTACGAGCAGTACTTC.

The chain links TRBV19 to TRBJ2-5; TRBD2 matches 14 bases. CDR1 LNHDA and CDR2 SQIVND come from the germline V gene (reference sequence). CDR3 length: 17 amino acids. V trimming: 5 bases; J trimming: 5 bases; junction bases outside the gene matches: 10. This chain's CDR3 is CASSPVTSGRARETQYF. CDR3 DNA: TGTGCCAGTAGTCCCGTGACTAGCGGGAGGGCCCGGGAGACCCAGTACTTC.

Concerning this clone: Additional DNA sequences in this sample encode the identical CDR3. V is TRBV6-5 and J is TRBJ2-1, with 12 positions matching TRBD2. The germline V gene encodes CDR1 MNHEY and CDR2 SVGAGI. The CDR3 extends over 15 amino acids. The junction had 2 bases not matched to a gene; V was cut back by 2 bases and J by 6 bases. CDR3 residues: CASSYLTSGSNEQFF. In nucleotides, the CDR3 is TGTGCCAGCAGTTACCTGACTAGCGGGAGCAATGAGCAGTTCTTC.

The chain joins TRBV14 to TRBJ2-1, with 10 nucleotides matching TRBD2. Germline trimming cut 5 bases from V and 7 bases from J; bases unmatched to any gene: 11. Germline values: CDR1 SGHDN, CDR2 FVKESK. This CDR3 has 16 amino acids. The CDR3 DNA reads TGTGCCAGCAGCTCTCATATGGGACTAGCGACAAATGAGCAGTTCTTC. It specifies CASSSHMGLATNEQFF.

The gene calls are TRBV9 and TRBJ2-5; D call uncertain. Trimming pared 1 base from V and 2 bases from J, leaving 9 bases between. The CDR3 has 14 amino acids. The germline V gene has CDR1 SGDLS and CDR2 YYNGEE. The CDR3 nucleotides are TGTGCCAGCAGCGTAACGGCAGGACAAGAGACCCAGTACTTC. Protein: CASSVTAGQETQYF.

The chain uses TRBV6-2 or TRBV6-3 and TRBJ2-7; 10 nucleotides line up with TRBD2. Germline assignment: CDR1 MNHEY and CDR2 SVGEGT. This CDR3 region has 15 residues. V lost 6 bases and J lost 3; bases outside the gene matches: 8. CDR3 nucleotides: TGTGCCAGCAGCCCCTGGGCTAGCGGGAGCTACGAGCAGTACTTC. It encodes CASSPWASGSYEQYF.

V gene TRBV27 combines with J gene TRBJ1-5; 7 bases are a match to TRBD1. V shed 5 bases, J shed 7 bases, and the junction held 8 bases outside the gene matches. CDR1 and CDR2 from the germline V gene are MNHEY and SMNVEV (reference sequence). CDR3 length equals 14 residues. CDR3 in DNA: TGTGCCAGCAGTCCGTCAGGGACAGTACAGCCCCAGCATTTT. Its protein product is CASSPSGTVQPQHF.

CDR3: CASTILGTDTQYF. DNA of the CDR3: TGTGCCAGCACGATTTTAGGGACTGATACGCAGTATTTT. The chain couples TRBV6-5 to TRBJ2-3, with D possibly matching TRBD2 (6 bases). V lost 7 bases and J lost 6, with 14 bases in between. The germline gives CDR1 MNHEY, CDR2 SVGAGI. The CDR3 length is 13 residues.

This chain uses TRBV12-3 or TRBV12-4 with TRBJ1-1; no definite D call. V was cut by 5 bases and J by 1 base, with 8 bases left in between. The CDR3 extends over 13 amino acids. This chain's CDR3 is CASSPHQNTEAFF. The CDR3 DNA reads as TGTGCCAGCAGTCCACACCAGAACACTGAAGCTTTCTTT.

The chain links TRBV5-4 to TRBJ2-7, with D possibly matching TRBD2 (6 bases). Germline V CDR1 and CDR2: SGHNT, YYREEE (reference sequence). The CDR3 totals 15 residues. V was cut by 5 bases and J by 2 bases, with 17 bases left in between. This CDR3 reads CASSAGTLLTYEQYF. The CDR3 region has the DNA TGTGCCAGCAGTGCCGGGACTCTCCTTACCTACGAGCAGTACTTC.

The genes are TRBV12-3 or TRBV12-4 and TRBJ1-4; no reliable D call. The CDR3 covers 13 residues. V was cut by 7 bases and J by 7 bases, with 13 bases left in between. Here the CDR3 DNA reads TGTGCCAGCACCCGACGGGGATTTGAAAAACTGTTTTTT. Amino acids: CASTRRGFEKLFF.

This clone was recorded a few times. The chain couples TRBV5-1 to TRBJ2-7; D unresolved. V lost 0 bases and J 0 bases, leaving 10 bases between the germline ends. CDR3 length: 15 amino acids. Germline V gives CDR1 SGHRS, CDR2 YFSETQ. In DNA form, the CDR3 reads TGCGCCAGCAGCTTGGGGCAGATTCGCTCCTACGAGCAGTACTTC. Protein: CASSLGQIRSYEQYF.